This paragraph reports one TCR beta chain. Its antigen is still unknown. CDR3 length: 14 amino acids. V lost 2 bases and J 3 bases, leaving 11 bases between the germline ends. CDR1 is SGDLS and CDR2 is YYNGEE in the germline V gene. This record comes from a study of lymphopenia after photon versus proton radiotherapy. The method was immunoSEQ multiplex PCR; TCRdb's version includes in-frame clones alone and lacks a portion of them. The sample yields 150,000 to 200,000 clones, around 85% seen once. Study conclusions and caveats: Post-nadir diversity loss with photons came from oligoclonal expansion, particularly CD8+ Temra cells. Proton therapy kept repertoires fairly stable, unlike photons, which gained effector/memory cells. Larger post-nadir TCR diversity loss correlated inversely with survival in deceased patients.

The chain links TRBV9 to TRBJ2-5; D tentatively fits TRBD1 or TRBD2 (5 bases each). Sequenced material: peripheral blood, taken from a patient treated with photon-based radiotherapy. This clonotype was obtained from a man aged 50 to 59 with gastric cancer. CDR3 region: CASSVGVGEETQYF. The CDR3 DNA is TGTGCCAGCAGCGTGGGTGTGGGGGAAGAGACCCAGTACTTC.